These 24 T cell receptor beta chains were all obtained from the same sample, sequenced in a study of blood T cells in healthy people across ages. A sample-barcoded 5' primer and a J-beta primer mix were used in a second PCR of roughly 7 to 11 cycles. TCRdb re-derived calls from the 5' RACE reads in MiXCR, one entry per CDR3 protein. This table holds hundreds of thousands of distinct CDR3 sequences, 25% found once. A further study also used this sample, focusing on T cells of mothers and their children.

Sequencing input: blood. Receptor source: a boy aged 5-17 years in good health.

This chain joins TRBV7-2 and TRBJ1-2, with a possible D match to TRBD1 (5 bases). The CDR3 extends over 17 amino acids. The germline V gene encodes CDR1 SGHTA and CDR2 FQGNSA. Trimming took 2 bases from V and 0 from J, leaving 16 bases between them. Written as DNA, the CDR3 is TGTGCCAGCAGCTTAATCCTTGGGGGACGCCCTAACTATGGCTACACCTTC. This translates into CASSLILGGRPNYGYTF.

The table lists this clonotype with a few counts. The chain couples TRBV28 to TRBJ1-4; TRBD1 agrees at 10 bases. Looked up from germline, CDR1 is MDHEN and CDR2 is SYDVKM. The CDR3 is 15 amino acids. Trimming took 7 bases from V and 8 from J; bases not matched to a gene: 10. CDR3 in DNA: TGTGCCAGCACTACCGGGACAGGGGCATTGGAAAAACTGTTTTTT. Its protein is CASTTGTGALEKLFF.

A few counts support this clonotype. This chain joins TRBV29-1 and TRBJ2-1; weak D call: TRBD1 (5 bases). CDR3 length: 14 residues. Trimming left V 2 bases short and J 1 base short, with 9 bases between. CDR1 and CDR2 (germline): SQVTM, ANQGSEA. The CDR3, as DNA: TGCAGCGTTGAAAGGACAAATTCCTACAATGAGCAGTTCTTC. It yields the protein CSVERTNSYNEQFF.

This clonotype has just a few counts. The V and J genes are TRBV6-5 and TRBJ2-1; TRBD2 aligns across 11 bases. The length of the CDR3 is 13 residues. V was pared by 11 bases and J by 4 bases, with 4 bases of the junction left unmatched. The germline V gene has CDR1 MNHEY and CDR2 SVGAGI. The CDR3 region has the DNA TGTGCCGTAGCGGGAGGGATTTACAATGAGCAGTTCTTC. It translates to CAVAGGIYNEQFF.

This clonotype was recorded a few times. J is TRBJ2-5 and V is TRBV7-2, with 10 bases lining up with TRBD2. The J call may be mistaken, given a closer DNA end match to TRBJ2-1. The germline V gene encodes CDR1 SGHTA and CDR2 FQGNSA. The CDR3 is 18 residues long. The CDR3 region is CASSPQPSRTSGYNEQFF. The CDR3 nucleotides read TGTGCCAGCAGCCCACAACCAAGCCGGACTAGCGGATACAATGAGCAGTTCTTC.

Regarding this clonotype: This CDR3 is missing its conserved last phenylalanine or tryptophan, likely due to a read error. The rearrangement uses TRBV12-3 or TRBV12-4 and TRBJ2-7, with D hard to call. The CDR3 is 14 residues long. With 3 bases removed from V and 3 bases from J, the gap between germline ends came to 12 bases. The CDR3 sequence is CASSLPGLGYEQYS. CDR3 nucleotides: TGTGCCAGCAGTTTGCCGGGCCTGGGCTACGAGCAGTACTCC.

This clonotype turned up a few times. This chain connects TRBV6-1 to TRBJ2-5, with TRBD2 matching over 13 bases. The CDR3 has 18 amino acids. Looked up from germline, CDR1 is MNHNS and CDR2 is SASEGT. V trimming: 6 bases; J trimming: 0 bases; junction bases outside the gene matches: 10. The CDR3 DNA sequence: TGTGCCAGCAGAACTGAGACTAGCGGGGGGTTGTACCAAGAGACCCAGTACTTC. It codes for CASRTETSGGLYQETQYF.

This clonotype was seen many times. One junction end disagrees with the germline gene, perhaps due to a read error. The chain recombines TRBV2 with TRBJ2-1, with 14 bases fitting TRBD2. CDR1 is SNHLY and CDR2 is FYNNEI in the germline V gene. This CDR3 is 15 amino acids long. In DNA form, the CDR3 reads TGCGCCAGCAGTGGACTAGCGGGAGGCTACAATGAGCAGTTCTTC. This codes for CASSGLAGGYNEQFF.

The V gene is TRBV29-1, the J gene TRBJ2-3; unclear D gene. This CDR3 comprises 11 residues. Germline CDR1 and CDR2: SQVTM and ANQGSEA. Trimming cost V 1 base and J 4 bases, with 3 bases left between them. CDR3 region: CSVEVADTQYF. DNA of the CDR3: TGCAGCGTTGAAGTCGCAGATACGCAGTATTTT.

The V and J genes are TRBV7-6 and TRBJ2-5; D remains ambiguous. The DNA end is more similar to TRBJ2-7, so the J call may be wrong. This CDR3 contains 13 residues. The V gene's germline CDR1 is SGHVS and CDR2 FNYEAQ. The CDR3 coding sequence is TGTGCCAGCAGCTTAGGTATGGCTGGCGAGCAGTACTTC. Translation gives CASSLGMAGEQYF.

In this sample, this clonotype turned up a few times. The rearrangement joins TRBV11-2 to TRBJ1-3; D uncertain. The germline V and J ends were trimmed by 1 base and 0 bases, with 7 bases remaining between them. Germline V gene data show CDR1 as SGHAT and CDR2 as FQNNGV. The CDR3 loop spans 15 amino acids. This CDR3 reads CASSLAAGSGNTIYF. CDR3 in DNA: TGTGCCAGCAGCTTAGCGGCAGGCTCTGGAAACACCATATATTTT.

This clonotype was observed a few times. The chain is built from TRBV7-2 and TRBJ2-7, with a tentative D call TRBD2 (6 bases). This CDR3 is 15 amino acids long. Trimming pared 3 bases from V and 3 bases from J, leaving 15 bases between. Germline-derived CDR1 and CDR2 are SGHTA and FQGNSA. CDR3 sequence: CASSFNGGANYEQYF. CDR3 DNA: TGTGCCAGCAGCTTTAACGGGGGTGCAAACTACGAGCAGTACTTC.

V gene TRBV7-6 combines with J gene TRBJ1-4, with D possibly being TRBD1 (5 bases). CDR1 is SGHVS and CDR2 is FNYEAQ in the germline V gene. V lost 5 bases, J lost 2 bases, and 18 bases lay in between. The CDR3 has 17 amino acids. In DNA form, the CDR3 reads TGTGCCAGCAGCCAAATCAAAGGGGAGGGTACTAATGAAAAACTGTTTTTT. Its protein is CASSQIKGEGTNEKLFF.

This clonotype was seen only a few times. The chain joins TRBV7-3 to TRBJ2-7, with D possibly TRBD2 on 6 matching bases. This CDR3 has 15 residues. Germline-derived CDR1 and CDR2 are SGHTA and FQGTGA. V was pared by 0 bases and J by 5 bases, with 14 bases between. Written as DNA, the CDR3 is TGTGCCAGCAGCTTAACGGGCCTCGGAGGGAACGAGCAGTACTTC. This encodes CASSLTGLGGNEQYF.

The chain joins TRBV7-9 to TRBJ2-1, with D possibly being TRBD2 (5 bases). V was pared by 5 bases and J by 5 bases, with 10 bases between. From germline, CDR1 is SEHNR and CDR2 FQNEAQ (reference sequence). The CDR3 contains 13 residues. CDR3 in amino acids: CASSPAADNEQFF. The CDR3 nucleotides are TGTGCCAGCAGCCCAGCGGCCGACAATGAGCAGTTCTTC.

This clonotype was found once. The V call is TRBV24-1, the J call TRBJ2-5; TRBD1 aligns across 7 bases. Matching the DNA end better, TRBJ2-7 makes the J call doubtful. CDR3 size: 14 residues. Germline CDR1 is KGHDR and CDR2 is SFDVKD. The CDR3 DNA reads TGTGCCACCAGTGACTCCGGGACAGCCTACGAGCAGTACTTC. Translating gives CATSDSGTAYEQYF.

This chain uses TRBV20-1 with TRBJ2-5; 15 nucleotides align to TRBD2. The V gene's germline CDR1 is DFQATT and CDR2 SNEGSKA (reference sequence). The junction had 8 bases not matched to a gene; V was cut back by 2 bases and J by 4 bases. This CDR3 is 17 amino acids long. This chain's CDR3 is CSARTAGLAGGVETQYF. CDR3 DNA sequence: TGCAGTGCTAGAACCGCAGGACTAGCGGGAGGGGTAGAGACCCAGTACTTC.

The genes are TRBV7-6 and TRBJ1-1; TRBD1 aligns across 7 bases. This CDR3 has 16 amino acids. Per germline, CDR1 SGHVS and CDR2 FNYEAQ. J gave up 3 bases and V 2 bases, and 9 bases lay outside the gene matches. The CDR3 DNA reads TGTGCCAGCAGCTTATCGGCAGGGGGTGGTGACACTGAAGCTTTCTTT. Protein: CASSLSAGGGDTEAFF.

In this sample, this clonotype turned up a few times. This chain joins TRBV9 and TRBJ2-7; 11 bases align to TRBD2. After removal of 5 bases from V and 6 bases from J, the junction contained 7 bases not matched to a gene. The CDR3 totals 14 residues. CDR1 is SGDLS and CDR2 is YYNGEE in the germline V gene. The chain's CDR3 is CASSISGGASEQYF. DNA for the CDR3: TGTGCCAGCAGTATTAGCGGGGGGGCGTCCGAGCAGTACTTC.

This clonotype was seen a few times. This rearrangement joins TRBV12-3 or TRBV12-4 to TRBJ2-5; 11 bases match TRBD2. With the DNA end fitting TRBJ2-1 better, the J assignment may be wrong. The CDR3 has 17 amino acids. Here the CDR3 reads CASSSKSLAGERDEQFF. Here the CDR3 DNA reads TGTGCCAGCAGTTCCAAATCACTAGCGGGGGAGAGAGATGAGCAGTTCTTC.

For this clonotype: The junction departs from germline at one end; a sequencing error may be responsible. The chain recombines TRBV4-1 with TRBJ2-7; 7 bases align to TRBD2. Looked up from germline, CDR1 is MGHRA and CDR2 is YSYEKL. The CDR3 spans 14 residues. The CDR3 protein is CASSQGYGDYGQYF. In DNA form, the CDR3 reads TGCGCCAGCAGCCAAGGGTACGGGGACTACGGGCAGTACTTC.

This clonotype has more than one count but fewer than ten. In nucleotides, the CDR3 is TGTGCCAGCAGTTTAAATCCGGGACTAGCGGGATCTGAGCAGTACTTC. Its protein is CASSLNPGLAGSEQYF. The chain couples TRBV12-3 or TRBV12-4 to TRBJ2-5, with 13 bases aligning to TRBD2. This CDR3 has 16 amino acids. Trimming took 2 bases from V and 11 from J; bases not matched to a gene: 11.

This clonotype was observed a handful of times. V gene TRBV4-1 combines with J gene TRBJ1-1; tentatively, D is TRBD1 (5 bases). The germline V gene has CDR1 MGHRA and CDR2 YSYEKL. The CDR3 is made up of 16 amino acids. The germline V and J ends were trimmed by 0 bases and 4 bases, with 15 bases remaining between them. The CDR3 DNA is TGCGCCAGCAGCCAAGAACGGGATTGGAGGGGCACTGAAGCTTTCTTT. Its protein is CASSQERDWRGTEAFF.

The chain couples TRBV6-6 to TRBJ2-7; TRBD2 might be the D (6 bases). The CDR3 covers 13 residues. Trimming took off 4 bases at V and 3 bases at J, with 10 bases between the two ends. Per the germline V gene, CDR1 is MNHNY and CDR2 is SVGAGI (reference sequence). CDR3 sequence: CASSSGVYYEQYF. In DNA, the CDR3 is TGTGCCAGCAGTTCGGGAGTATACTACGAGCAGTACTTC.